The clone carrying this T cell receptor (beta chain) was recorded a few times. Libraries were prepared by immunoSEQ multiplex PCR; TCRdb keeps only in-frame clonotypes and omits some of them. The sample shows 60,000 to 75,000 clones, about four fifths of them seen only once. The data were obtained in a study of OX40 agonist ivuxolimab in advanced cancers. CDR3 size: 14 residues. V gave up 7 bases and J gave up 3 bases; unmatched junction bases: 8. CDR1 is SGHRS, CDR2 YFSETQ, per germline. The origin of this receptor is an adult with an advanced solid tumor such as melanoma, head and neck, liver or kidney cancer. The chain links TRBV5-1 to TRBJ2-5, with 8 positions matching TRBD1. The sample in question was CD4+ or CD8+ T cells sorted from blood, obtained in a trial of the OX40 agonist ivuxolimab. The chain's CDR3 is CASVPTGAEETQYF. DNA for the CDR3: TGCGCCAGCGTCCCGACAGGGGCCGAAGAGACCCAGTACTTC.